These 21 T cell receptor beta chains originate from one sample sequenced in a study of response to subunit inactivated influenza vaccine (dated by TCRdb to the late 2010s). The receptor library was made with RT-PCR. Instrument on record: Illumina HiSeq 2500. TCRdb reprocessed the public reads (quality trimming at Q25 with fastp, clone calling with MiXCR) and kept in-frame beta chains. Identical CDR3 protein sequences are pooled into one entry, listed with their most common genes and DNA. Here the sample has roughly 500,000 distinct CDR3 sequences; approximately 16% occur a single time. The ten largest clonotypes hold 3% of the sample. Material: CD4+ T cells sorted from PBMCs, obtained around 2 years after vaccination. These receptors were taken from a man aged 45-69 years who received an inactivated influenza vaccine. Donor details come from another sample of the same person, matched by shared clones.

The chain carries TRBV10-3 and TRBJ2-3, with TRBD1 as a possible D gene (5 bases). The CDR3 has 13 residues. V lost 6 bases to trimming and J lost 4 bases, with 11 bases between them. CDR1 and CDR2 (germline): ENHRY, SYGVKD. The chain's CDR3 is CAIRAQGADTQYF. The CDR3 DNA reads TGTGCCATCAGGGCCCAGGGTGCAGATACGCAGTATTTT.

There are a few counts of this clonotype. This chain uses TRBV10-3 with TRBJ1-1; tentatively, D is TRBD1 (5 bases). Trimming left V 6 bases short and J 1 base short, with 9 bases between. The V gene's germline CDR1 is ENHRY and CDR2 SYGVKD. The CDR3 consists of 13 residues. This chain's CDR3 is CAIRVQENTEAFF. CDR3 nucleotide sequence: TGTGCCATCAGGGTACAGGAGAACACTGAAGCTTTCTTT.

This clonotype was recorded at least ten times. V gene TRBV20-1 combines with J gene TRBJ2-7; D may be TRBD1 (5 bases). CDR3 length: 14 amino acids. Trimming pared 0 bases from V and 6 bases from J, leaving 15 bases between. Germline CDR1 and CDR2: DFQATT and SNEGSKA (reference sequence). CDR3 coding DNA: TGCAGTGCTAGAGACCAGGGTCTATCCGTCGAGCAGTACTTC. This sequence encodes CSARDQGLSVEQYF.

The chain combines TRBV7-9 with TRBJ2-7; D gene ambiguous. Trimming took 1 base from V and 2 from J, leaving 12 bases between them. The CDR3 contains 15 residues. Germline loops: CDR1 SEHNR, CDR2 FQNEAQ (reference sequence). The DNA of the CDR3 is TGTGCCAGCAGCTTAGGGGTCTGGGGTGCCTACGAGCAGTACTTC. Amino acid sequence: CASSLGVWGAYEQYF. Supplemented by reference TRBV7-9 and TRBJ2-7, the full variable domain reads DTGVSQNPRHKITKRGQNVTFRCDPISEHNRLYWYRQTLGQGPEFLTYFQNEAQLEKSRLLSDRFSAERPKGSFSTLEIQRTEQGDSAMYLCASSLGVWGAYEQYFGPGTRLTVT.

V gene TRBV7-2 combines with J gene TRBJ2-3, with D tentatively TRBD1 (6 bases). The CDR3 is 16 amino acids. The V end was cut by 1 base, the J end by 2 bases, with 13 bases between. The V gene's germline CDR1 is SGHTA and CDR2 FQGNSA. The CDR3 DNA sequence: TGTGCCAGCAGCTTAGGACTGGGGGCACACACAGATACGCAGTATTTT. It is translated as CASSLGLGAHTDTQYF. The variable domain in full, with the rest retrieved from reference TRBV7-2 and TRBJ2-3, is GAGVSQSPSNKVTEKGKDVELRCDPISGHTALYWYRQSLGQGLEFLIYFQGNSAPDKSGLPSDRFSAERTGGSVSTLTIQRTQQEDSAVYLCASSLGLGAHTDTQYFGPGTRLTVL.

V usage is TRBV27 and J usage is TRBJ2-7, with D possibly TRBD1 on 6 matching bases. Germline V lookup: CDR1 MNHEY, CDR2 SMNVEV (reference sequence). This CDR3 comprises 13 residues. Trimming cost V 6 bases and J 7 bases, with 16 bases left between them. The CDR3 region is CASSLRGSREQYF. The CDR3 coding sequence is TGTGCCAGCAGCTTGAGGGGGAGTAGGGAGCAGTACTTC.

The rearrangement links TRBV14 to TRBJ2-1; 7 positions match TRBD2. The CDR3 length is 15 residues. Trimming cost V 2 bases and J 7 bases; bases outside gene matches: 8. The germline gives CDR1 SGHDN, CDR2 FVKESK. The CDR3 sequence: CASSQRRPGRNEQFF. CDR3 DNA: TGTGCCAGCAGCCAACGAAGGCCCGGGAGGAATGAGCAGTTCTTC. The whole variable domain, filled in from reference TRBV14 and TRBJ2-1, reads EAGVTQFPSHSVIEKGQTVTLRCDPISGHDNLYWYRRVMGKEIKFLLHFVKESKQDESGMPNNRFLAERTGGTYSTLKVQPAELEDSGVYFCASSQRRPGRNEQFFGPGTRLTVL.

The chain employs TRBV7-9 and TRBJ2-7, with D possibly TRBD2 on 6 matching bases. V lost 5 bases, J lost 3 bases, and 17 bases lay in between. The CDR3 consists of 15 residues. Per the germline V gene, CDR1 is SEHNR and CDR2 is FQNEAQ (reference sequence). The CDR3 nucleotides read TGTGCCAGCAGCCCACCGGGACTCGGGTTCTACGAGCAGTACTTC. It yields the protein CASSPPGLGFYEQYF.

Written as DNA, the CDR3 is TGCAGTGCCGGGAAGACAGGGGCCTCGAACACTGAAGCTTTCTTT. Protein: CSAGKTGASNTEAFF. The chain recombines TRBV20-1 with TRBJ1-1; 8 bases fit TRBD1. The germline CDR1 and CDR2 sequences are DFQATT and SNEGSKA (reference sequence). The CDR3 has 15 residues. The trim removed 6 bases at V and 1 base at J, leaving 10 bases unmatched.

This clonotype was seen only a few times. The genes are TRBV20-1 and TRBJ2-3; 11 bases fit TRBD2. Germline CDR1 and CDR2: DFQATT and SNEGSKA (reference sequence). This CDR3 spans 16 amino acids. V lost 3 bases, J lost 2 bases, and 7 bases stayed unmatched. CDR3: CSARKLAGVTTDTQYF. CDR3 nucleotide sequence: TGCAGTGCTAGGAAACTAGCGGGGGTAACCACAGATACGCAGTATTTT.

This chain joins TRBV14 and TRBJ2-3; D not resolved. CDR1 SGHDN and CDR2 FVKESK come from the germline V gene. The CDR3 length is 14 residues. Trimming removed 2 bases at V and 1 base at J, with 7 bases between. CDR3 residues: CASSQIRGTDTQYF. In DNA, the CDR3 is TGTGCCAGCAGCCAAATCAGAGGCACAGATACGCAGTATTTT.

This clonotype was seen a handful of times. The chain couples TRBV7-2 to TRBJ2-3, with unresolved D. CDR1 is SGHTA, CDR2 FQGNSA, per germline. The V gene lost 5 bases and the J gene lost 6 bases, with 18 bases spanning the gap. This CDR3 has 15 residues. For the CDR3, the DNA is TGTGCCAGCAGCAGTACACATGGGGTGCAGGATACGCAGTATTTT. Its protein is CASSSTHGVQDTQYF. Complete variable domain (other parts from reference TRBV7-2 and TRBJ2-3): GAGVSQSPSNKVTEKGKDVELRCDPISGHTALYWYRQSLGQGLEFLIYFQGNSAPDKSGLPSDRFSAERTGGSVSTLTIQRTQQEDSAVYLCASSSTHGVQDTQYFGPGTRLTVL.

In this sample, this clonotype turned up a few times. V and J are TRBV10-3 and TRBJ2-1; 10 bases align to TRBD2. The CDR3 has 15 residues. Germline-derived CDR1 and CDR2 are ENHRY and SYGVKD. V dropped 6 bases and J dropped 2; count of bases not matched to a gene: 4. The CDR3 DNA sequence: TGTGCCATCAGCCTAGCGGGAGTCGCCTACAATGAGCAGTTCTTC. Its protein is CAISLAGVAYNEQFF.

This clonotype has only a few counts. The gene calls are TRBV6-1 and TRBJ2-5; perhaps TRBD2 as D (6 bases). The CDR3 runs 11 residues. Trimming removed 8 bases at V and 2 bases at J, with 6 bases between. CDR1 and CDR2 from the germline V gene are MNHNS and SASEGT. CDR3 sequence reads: CASREQETQYF. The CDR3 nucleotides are TGTGCCAGCCGGGAGCAAGAGACCCAGTACTTC.

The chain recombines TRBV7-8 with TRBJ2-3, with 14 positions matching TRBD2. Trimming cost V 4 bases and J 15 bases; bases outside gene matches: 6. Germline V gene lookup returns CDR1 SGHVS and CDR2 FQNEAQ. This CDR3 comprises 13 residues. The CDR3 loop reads CASSSDGTSGSYF. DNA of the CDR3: TGTGCCAGCAGCTCGGACGGGACTAGCGGGAGTTATTTT.

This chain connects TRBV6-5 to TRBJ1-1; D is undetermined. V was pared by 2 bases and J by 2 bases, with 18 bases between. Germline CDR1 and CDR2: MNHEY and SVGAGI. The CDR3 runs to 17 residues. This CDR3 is CASSYKNIDPLNTEAFF. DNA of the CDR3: TGTGCCAGCAGTTACAAGAACATAGACCCACTTAACACTGAAGCTTTCTTT.

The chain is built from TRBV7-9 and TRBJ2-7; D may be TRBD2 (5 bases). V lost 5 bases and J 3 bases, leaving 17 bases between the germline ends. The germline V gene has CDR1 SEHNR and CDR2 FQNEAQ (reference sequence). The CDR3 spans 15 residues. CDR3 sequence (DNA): TGTGCCAGCAGCCCTACGGGGAGACTTCTCTACGAGCAGTACTTC. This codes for CASSPTGRLLYEQYF.

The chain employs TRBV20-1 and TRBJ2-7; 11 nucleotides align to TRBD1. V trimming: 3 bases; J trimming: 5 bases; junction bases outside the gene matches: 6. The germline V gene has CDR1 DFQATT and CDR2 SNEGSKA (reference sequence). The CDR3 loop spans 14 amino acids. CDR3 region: CSARSRDRGNEQYF. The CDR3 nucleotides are TGCAGTGCTAGGTCCCGGGACAGGGGGAACGAGCAGTACTTC.

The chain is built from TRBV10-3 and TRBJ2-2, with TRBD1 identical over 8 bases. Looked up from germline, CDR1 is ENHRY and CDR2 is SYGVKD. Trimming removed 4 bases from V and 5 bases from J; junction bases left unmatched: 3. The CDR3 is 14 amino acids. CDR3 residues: CAISGTGRTGELFF. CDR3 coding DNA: TGTGCCATCAGTGGGACAGGGAGGACCGGGGAGCTGTTTTTT.

CDR3 DNA sequence: TGTGCCAGCAGAGAGTGGGGGGCCTCCTACGAGCAGTACTTC. Its protein product is CASREWGASYEQYF. V usage is TRBV6-2 or TRBV6-3 and J usage is TRBJ2-7; TRBD1 or TRBD2 may be the D gene (6 bases each). Germline CDR1 is MNHEY and CDR2 is SVGEGT. This CDR3 has 14 amino acids. V was trimmed by 6 bases and J by 0 bases, leaving 12 bases between them.

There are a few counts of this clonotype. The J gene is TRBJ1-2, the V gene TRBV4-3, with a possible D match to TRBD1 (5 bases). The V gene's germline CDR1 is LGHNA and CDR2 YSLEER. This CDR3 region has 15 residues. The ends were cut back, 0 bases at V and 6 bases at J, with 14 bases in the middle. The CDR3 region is CASSQDLGLRNGYTF. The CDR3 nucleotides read TGCGCCAGCAGCCAAGATCTGGGACTGCGGAATGGCTACACCTTC.